The 28 T cell receptor beta chains in this list originate from one sample, sequenced in a study of cytomegalovirus exposure and HLA in healthy donors. Both 60 Vbeta primers and 13 Jbeta primers went into the PCR. Generated by immunoSEQ multiplex PCR, the TCRdb table keeps only in-frame clones and is missing some. The sample includes 150,000 to 200,000 clones, less than 90% seen only once; the top ten take about 0.25%. Sequences were obtained from PBMCs. The source of these receptors is a boy aged 10-17 years in good health and CMV-seronegative.

With regard to this clone: One end of the junction fails to match germline, which may point to a read error. Here the CDR3 DNA reads TGTGCTAGCAGCCACGGGGGCTACAATGAGCAGTTCTTC. This codes for CASSHGGYNEQFF. This rearrangement joins TRBV7-7 to TRBJ2-1, with D possibly TRBD2 on 6 matching bases. In germline, CDR1 is SSHAT, CDR2 FNYEAQ (reference sequence). The CDR3 loop spans 13 amino acids.

The chain links TRBV27 to TRBJ2-7, with D hard to call. The CDR3 totals 11 residues. V gave up 8 bases and J gave up 2 bases, with 7 bases separating them. Germline V gene lookup returns CDR1 MNHEY and CDR2 SMNVEV (reference sequence). CDR3 residues: CASGLAYEQYF. CDR3 coding DNA: TGTGCCAGCGGGCTGGCCTACGAGCAGTACTTC.

V gene TRBV30 combines with J gene TRBJ2-1; 11 bases match TRBD2. The trim removed 1 base at V and 4 bases at J, leaving 3 bases unmatched. Per the germline V gene, CDR1 is GTSNPN and CDR2 is SVGIG (reference sequence). This CDR3 spans 15 amino acids. DNA for the CDR3: TGTGCCTGGAGTGCCGCTAGCGGGAGGTACAATGAGCAGTTCTTC. Its protein product is CAWSAASGRYNEQFF.

The J gene is TRBJ2-5, the V gene TRBV7-6, with 9 bases identical to TRBD2. CDR3 length: 15 residues. In germline, CDR1 is SGHVS, CDR2 FNYEAQ. The trim removed 3 bases at V and 5 bases at J, leaving 7 bases unmatched. This CDR3 reads CASSFSSGRKETQYF. CDR3 nucleotide sequence: TGTGCCAGCAGCTTCAGTAGCGGGAGAAAGGAGACCCAGTACTTC.

This clone was counted a single time. The chain uses TRBV4-1 and TRBJ1-3; D remains unclear. Trimming took 0 bases from V and 0 from J, leaving 9 bases between them. The CDR3 is 16 amino acids. Germline CDR1 and CDR2: MGHRA and YSYEKL. The DNA of the CDR3 is TGCGCCAGCAGCCAAGAATACAGAAGCTCTGGAAACACCATATATTTT. Residues: CASSQEYRSSGNTIYF.

J is TRBJ2-7 and V is TRBV28; 7 bases line up with TRBD1. CDR1 and CDR2 (germline): MDHEN, SYDVKM. With V trimmed by 3 bases and J by 3 bases, 8 bases remained unmatched. This CDR3 is built from 15 residues. CDR3 in DNA: TGTGCCAGCAGTTTCCCCCGGGACAGACACTACGAGCAGTACTTC. Amino acid sequence: CASSFPRDRHYEQYF. The whole variable domain, filled in from reference TRBV28 and TRBJ2-7, reads DVKVTQSSRYLVKRTGEKVFLECVQDMDHENMFWYRQDPGLGLRLIYFSYDVKMKEKGDIPEGYSVSREKKERFSLILESASTNQTSMYLCASSFPRDRHYEQYFGPGTRLTVT.

This clone has only a few counts. One end of the junction fails to match germline, which may point to a read error. This rearrangement joins TRBV7-9 to TRBJ2-7; D possibly matches TRBD1 or TRBD2 (5 bases each). The CDR3 spans 16 residues. Germline values: CDR1 SEHNR, CDR2 FQNEAQ (reference sequence). The CDR3 bases are TGTTCCAGCAGCTTAGCGCCACAGGTTCACTCCTACGAGCAGTACTTC. Translated: CSSSLAPQVHSYEQYF.

The J gene is TRBJ1-2, the V gene TRBV5-4, with TRBD1 as a possible D gene (6 bases). V shed 0 bases and J shed 4 bases, with 7 bases lying between them. The CDR3 is 13 amino acids. The germline gives CDR1 SGHNT, CDR2 YYREEE (reference sequence). CDR3 in DNA: TGTGCCAGCAGCTTGGACAGGGCCTATGGCTACACCTTC. This codes for CASSLDRAYGYTF. The full variable domain, in which reference TRBV5-4 and TRBJ1-2 provide the parts outside the CDR3, is ETGVTQSPTHLIKTRGQQVTLRCSSQSGHNTVSWYQQALGQGPQFIFQYYREEENGRGNFPPRFSGLQFPNYSSELNVNALELDDSALYLCASSLDRAYGYTFGSGTRLTVV.

This chain connects TRBV7-2 to TRBJ1-2, with a possible D match to TRBD1 (6 bases). The germline V gene has CDR1 SGHTA and CDR2 FQGNSA. V lost 7 bases and J 8 bases, leaving 14 bases between the germline ends. The CDR3 spans 12 residues. The CDR3 DNA reads as TGTGCCAGCACCGGACAGCGGTGGGGCTACACCTTC. This codes for CASTGQRWGYTF.

The rearrangement uses TRBV2 and TRBJ2-2; 7 bases map to TRBD2. The CDR3 loop spans 14 amino acids. Germline CDR1 SNHLY, CDR2 FYNNEI. V gave up 10 bases and J gave up 4 bases; unmatched junction bases: 9. CDR3 loop: CANLAGDRTGELFF. For the CDR3, the DNA is TGTGCCAACTTGGCGGGGGATCGCACCGGGGAGCTGTTTTTT.

This chain connects TRBV5-6 to TRBJ2-1; 8 bases are a match to TRBD1. Germline V gene data show CDR1 as SGHDT and CDR2 as YYEEEE. There are 16 residues in the CDR3. Trimming removed 4 bases from V and 6 bases from J; junction bases left unmatched: 12. CDR3 sequence reads: CASSLPGQVGTNEQFF. The CDR3 DNA follows: TGTGCCAGCAGCCTCCCGGGACAGGTGGGCACCAATGAGCAGTTCTTC.

This clone was seen only a few times. The chain recombines TRBV1 with TRBJ2-5; the table gives TRBD2 as D, unverified against the DNA. TRBV1 constitutes a pseudogene. The CDR3 runs to 13 residues. The CDR3: CTSSQEEAETQYF. The CDR3 region has the DNA TGCACCAGCAGCCAAGAGGAGGCAGAGACCCAGTACTTC.

In its sample, this clone was seen a few times. DNA of the CDR3: TGTGCCAGCAGCCCCGAGCGGGAATACGAGCAGTACTTC. As protein: CASSPEREYEQYF. V is TRBV7-8 and J is TRBJ2-7; 7 nucleotides line up with TRBD2. Germline CDR1 SGHVS, CDR2 FQNEAQ. The CDR3 length is 13 residues. With 5 bases clipped from V and 4 bases from J, the junction kept 5 bases outside the gene matches.

The V call is TRBV29-1, the J call TRBJ1-1, with D uncertain. CDR1 is SQVTM, CDR2 ANQGSEA, per germline. The CDR3 runs to 13 residues. Trimming pared 5 bases from V and 2 bases from J, leaving 12 bases between. In DNA, the CDR3 is TGCAGCGTTAAAGGTCAAGCCAACACTGAAGCTTTCTTT. Protein product: CSVKGQANTEAFF.

This clone is a singleton in its sample. The rearrangement links TRBV10-1 to TRBJ2-1, with TRBD1 as a possible D gene (5 bases). CDR1 is WNHNN and CDR2 is SYGVQD in the germline V gene (reference sequence). The CDR3 covers 16 residues. The ends were cut back, 0 bases at V and 4 bases at J, with 13 bases in the middle. CDR3 coding DNA: TGCGCCAGCAGTGAGTCTCGGTGGACAAAGTACAATGAGCAGTTCTTC. This codes for CASSESRWTKYNEQFF.

This clone appeared a few times. The chain couples TRBV30 to TRBJ2-1; TRBD2 agrees at 11 bases. In germline, CDR1 is GTSNPN, CDR2 SVGIG (reference sequence). CDR3 length: 13 amino acids. V was clipped by 5 bases and J by 9 bases; unmatched bases: 6. CDR3 protein: CAWYNSGRAEQFF. CDR3 sequence (DNA): TGTGCCTGGTATAATAGCGGGAGGGCTGAGCAGTTCTTC.

In DNA form, the CDR3 reads TGCGCCAGCAGCTTGCCTGGGCTAGCGGGAGGACCGGATAGCACAGATACGCAGTATTTT. Its translation is CASSLPGLAGGPDSTDTQYF. The chain couples TRBV5-1 to TRBJ2-3; 11 bases are a match to TRBD2. This CDR3 comprises 20 residues. Trimming took 1 base from V and 0 from J; bases not matched to a gene: 13. Germline V lookup: CDR1 SGHRS, CDR2 YFSETQ. Full variable domain (rest looked up from reference TRBV5-1 and TRBJ2-3): KAGVTQTPRYLIKTRGQQVTLSCSPISGHRSVSWYQQTPGQGLQFLFEYFSETQRNKGNFPGRFSGRQFSNSRSEMNVSTLELGDSALYLCASSLPGLAGGPDSTDTQYFGPGTRLTVL.

J is TRBJ2-7 and V is TRBV7-9; 9 bases line up with TRBD1. V lost 6 bases to trimming and J lost 6 bases; unmatched junction nucleotides: 24. Looked up from germline, CDR1 is SEHNR and CDR2 is FQNEAQ (reference sequence). The CDR3 is 19 amino acids. The CDR3 DNA reads as TGTGCCAGCAGTTCAGTCGGGACAGGGCTCCAGGCGTCGCGAAGCGAGCAGTACTTC. Its translation: CASSSVGTGLQASRSEQYF.

This clone was found once. The rearrangement uses TRBV7-6 and TRBJ2-7, with 10 bases matching TRBD1. The CDR3 is 18 amino acids. Looked up from germline, CDR1 is SGHVS and CDR2 is FNYEAQ. Losses at the gene ends were 4 bases for V and 2 bases for J; bases not matched to a gene: 14. The CDR3 nucleotides read TGTGCCAGCAGCTCACCAATGCCGGGACAGGGGAATCCCTACGAGCAGTACTTC. Its translation: CASSSPMPGQGNPYEQYF. The variable domain in full, with the rest retrieved from reference TRBV7-6 and TRBJ2-7, is GAGVSQSPRYKVTKRGQDVALRCDPISGHVSLYWYRQALGQGPEFLTYFNYEAQQDKSGLPNDRFSAERPEGSISTLTIQRTEQRDSAMYRCASSSPMPGQGNPYEQYFGPGTRLTVT.

This chain uses TRBV28 with TRBJ2-1; 13 nucleotides align to TRBD2. CDR1 is MDHEN and CDR2 is SYDVKM in the germline V gene. The CDR3 spans 15 residues. The trim removed 5 bases at V and 8 bases at J, leaving 6 bases unmatched. CDR3 nucleotide sequence: TGTGCCAGCAGTCCCCGACTAGCGGGAGGCTATGAGCAGTTCTTC. Its translation: CASSPRLAGGYEQFF.

This sequence joins TRBV12-5 and TRBJ1-2; 8 bases are shared with TRBD1. Germline trimming cut 8 bases from V and 4 bases from J; bases unmatched to any gene: 9. Germline CDR1 is LGHNT and CDR2 is FRNRAP. The CDR3 has 14 residues. The CDR3 sequence: CASSEAGGGYGYTF. The CDR3 DNA sequence: TGTGCTAGTTCAGAAGCAGGGGGCGGCTATGGCTACACCTTC.

V is TRBV9 and J is TRBJ2-2; D is undetermined. Between the trimmed V and J ends, which lost 3 bases and 0 bases, there was a span of 3 bases. Germline V gene data show CDR1 as SGDLS and CDR2 as YYNGEE. This CDR3 spans 13 amino acids. In DNA, the CDR3 is TGTGCCAGCAGCGAGCCGAACACCGGGGAGCTGTTTTTT. Protein: CASSEPNTGELFF.

V usage is TRBV29-1 and J usage is TRBJ2-7; D is possibly TRBD2 (5 bases). The CDR3 totals 15 residues. Germline V gives CDR1 SQVTM, CDR2 ANQGSEA. Trimming removed 2 bases at V and 3 bases at J, with 17 bases between. The CDR3 sequence is CSVEIPHGVSYEQYF. The CDR3 DNA reads TGCAGCGTTGAAATCCCGCACGGGGTGAGCTACGAGCAGTACTTC.

The chain has TRBV10-3 and TRBJ2-7; D is undetermined. Trimming pared 6 bases from V and 0 bases from J, leaving 9 bases between. The germline CDR1 and CDR2 sequences are ENHRY and SYGVKD. This CDR3 comprises 13 residues. The CDR3 region has the DNA TGTGCCATCAGGGGCCCCCACTCCTACGAGCAGTACTTC. Its translation: CAIRGPHSYEQYF.

This rearrangement joins TRBV7-8 to TRBJ1-1; D call uncertain. The CDR3 has 18 residues. Germline CDR1 SGHVS, CDR2 FQNEAQ. With 5 bases removed from V and 5 bases from J, the gap between germline ends came to 27 bases. CDR3 nucleotides: TGTGCCAGCAGCCTGCCCGGCGGACTTGCGGTACTTCCAACTGAAGCTTTCTTT. Translating it yields CASSLPGGLAVLPTEAFF.

The rearrangement uses TRBV28 and TRBJ2-7; the D gene is possibly TRBD2 (6 bases). The V gene lost 6 bases and the J gene lost 2 bases, with 17 bases spanning the gap. This CDR3 is 15 amino acids long. Germline CDR1 reads MDHEN; CDR2 reads SYDVKM. In DNA form, the CDR3 reads TGTGCCAGCAGCCCCGAGCGTAGCGGCCCCTACGAGCAGTACTTC. Its translation is CASSPERSGPYEQYF. Full variable domain (remainder filled in from reference TRBV28 and TRBJ2-7): DVKVTQSSRYLVKRTGEKVFLECVQDMDHENMFWYRQDPGLGLRLIYFSYDVKMKEKGDIPEGYSVSREKKERFSLILESASTNQTSMYLCASSPERSGPYEQYFGPGTRLTVT.

CDR3 region: CASSERGQGLFGDYGYTF. CDR3 nucleotide sequence: TGTGCCAGCAGCGAGCGGGGACAGGGCTTATTTGGGGACTATGGCTACACCTTC. The chain links TRBV9 to TRBJ1-2, with 9 bases matching TRBD1. Germline V CDR1 and CDR2: SGDLS, YYNGEE. Trimming at V came to 3 bases and at J to 3 bases, leaving 15 bases not matched to a gene. The CDR3 sequence is 18 residues long.

This chain joins TRBV28 and TRBJ1-2; tentatively, D is TRBD1 (6 bases). Germline lookup yields CDR1 MDHEN and CDR2 SYDVKM. V gave up 5 bases and J gave up 6 bases, with 13 bases separating them. The CDR3 totals 13 residues. DNA for the CDR3: TGTGCCAGCAGTGCAGGGGTGTCGAATGGCTACACCTTC. This codes for CASSAGVSNGYTF.